This T cell receptor (beta chain) appears in the sequencing data of a study of CD8 T cells in Susac syndrome. The CDR3 consists of 14 residues. Germline CDR1 SGHTA, CDR2 FQGNSA. The junction had 3 bases not matched to a gene; V was cut back by 1 base and J by 5 bases. TEMRA cells were FACS-enriched, unlike CD8+ and CD4+ T cells, which were negatively isolated. Findings of the study overall: It was acknowledged by the study that relatively few individuals were included in its TCR sequencing and HLA analysis.

With regard to this clonotype: Its antigen is undetermined.

Reverse transcription of roughly 0.45 to 1 ug RNA was carried out with random hexamers. Amplification of TCR beta CDR3 by immunoSEQ multiplex PCR spanned 54 Vbeta and 13 Jbeta. From the immunoSEQ multiplex PCR reads, TCRdb called clonotypes with MiXCR, one entry per CDR3 protein. This table holds about 180,000 distinct CDR3 sequences, 95% to 96% found once. The clonotype comes from a human donor with Susac syndrome. V usage is TRBV7-2 and J usage is TRBJ2-5, with 8 bases fitting TRBD2. The sample was CD4+ T cells from PBMCs. CDR3 amino acids: CASSLVRGRETQYF. As DNA, the CDR3 is TGTGCCAGCAGCTTAGTACGCGGGAGGGAGACCCAGTACTTC.